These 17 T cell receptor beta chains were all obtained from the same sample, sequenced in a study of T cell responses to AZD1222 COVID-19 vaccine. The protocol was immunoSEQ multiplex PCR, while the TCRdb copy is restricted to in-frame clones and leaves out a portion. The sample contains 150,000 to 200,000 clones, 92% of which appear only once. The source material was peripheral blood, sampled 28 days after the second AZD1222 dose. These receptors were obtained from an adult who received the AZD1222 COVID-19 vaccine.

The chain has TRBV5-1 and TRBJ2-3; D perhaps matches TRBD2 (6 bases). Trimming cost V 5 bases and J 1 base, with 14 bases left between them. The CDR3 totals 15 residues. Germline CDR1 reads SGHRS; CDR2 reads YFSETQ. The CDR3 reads CASRFWGDRTDTQYF. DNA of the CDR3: TGCGCCAGCAGGTTCTGGGGGGACCGCACAGATACGCAGTATTTT.

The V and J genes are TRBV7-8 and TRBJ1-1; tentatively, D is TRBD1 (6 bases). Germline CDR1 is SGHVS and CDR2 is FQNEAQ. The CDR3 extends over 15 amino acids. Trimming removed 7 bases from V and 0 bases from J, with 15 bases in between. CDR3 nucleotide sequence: TGTGCCAGCACCACTGGACAGATAATGAACACTGAAGCTTTCTTT. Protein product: CASTTGQIMNTEAFF.

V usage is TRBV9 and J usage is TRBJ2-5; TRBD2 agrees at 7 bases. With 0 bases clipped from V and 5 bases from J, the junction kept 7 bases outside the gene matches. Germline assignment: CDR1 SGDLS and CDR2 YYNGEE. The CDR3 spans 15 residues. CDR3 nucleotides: TGTGCCAGCAGCGTAGCGTTCGGGGAGGGGGAGACCCAGTACTTC. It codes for CASSVAFGEGETQYF.

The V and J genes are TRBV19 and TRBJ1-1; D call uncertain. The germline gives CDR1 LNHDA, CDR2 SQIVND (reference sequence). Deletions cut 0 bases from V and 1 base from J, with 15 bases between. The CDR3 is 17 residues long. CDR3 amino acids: CASSIEISAGPNTEAFF. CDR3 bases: TGTGCCAGTAGTATAGAGATCTCCGCTGGTCCGAACACTGAAGCTTTCTTT.

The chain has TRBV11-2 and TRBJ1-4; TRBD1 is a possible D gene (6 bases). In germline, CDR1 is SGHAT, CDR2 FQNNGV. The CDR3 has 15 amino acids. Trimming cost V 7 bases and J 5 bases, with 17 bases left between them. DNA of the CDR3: TGTGCCAGCACCCCTCAGGGGCAAAGAAATGAAAAACTGTTTTTT. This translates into CASTPQGQRNEKLFF. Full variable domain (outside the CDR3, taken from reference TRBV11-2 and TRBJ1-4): EAGVAQSPRYKIIEKRQSVAFWCNPISGHATLYWYQQILGQGPKLLIQFQNNGVVDDSQLPKDRFSAERLKGVDSTLKIQPAKLEDSAVYLCASTPQGQRNEKLFFGSGTQLSVL.

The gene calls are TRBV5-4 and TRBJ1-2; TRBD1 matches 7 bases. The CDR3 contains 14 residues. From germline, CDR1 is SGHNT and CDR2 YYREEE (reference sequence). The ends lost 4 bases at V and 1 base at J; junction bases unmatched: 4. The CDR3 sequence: CASSLTGSNYGYTF. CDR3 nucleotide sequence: TGTGCCAGCAGCCTGACAGGGAGTAACTATGGCTACACCTTC.

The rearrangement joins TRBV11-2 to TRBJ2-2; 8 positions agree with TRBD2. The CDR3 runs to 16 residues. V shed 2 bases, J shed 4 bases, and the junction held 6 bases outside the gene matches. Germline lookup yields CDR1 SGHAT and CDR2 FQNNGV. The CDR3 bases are TGTGCCAGCAGCTTAAGGTCGGGGGGGCTCACCGGGGAGCTGTTTTTT. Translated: CASSLRSGGLTGELFF.

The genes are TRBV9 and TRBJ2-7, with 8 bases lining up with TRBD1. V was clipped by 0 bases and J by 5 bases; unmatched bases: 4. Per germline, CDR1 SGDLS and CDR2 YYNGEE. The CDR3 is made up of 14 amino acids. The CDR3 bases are TGTGCCAGCAGCGTAGGCGACAGGGGTCACGAGCAGTACTTC. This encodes CASSVGDRGHEQYF.

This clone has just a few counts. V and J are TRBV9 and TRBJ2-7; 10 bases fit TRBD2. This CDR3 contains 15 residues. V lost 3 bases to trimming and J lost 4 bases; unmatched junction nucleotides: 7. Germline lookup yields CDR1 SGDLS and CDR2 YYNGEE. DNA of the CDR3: TGTGCCAGCAGCGCCGGACTAGCGGATACTTACGAGCAGTACTTC. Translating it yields CASSAGLADTYEQYF.

This chain's CDR3 is CASSPQGTSGGSTYEQYF. The CDR3 DNA reads as TGTGCCAGCAGCCCCCAGGGGACTAGCGGGGGGTCCACCTACGAGCAGTACTTC. The chain uses TRBV7-2 and TRBJ2-7, with 15 bases identical to TRBD2. Germline V gives CDR1 SGHTA, CDR2 FQGNSA. This CDR3 spans 18 amino acids. J gave up 2 bases and V 5 bases, and 10 bases lay outside the gene matches.

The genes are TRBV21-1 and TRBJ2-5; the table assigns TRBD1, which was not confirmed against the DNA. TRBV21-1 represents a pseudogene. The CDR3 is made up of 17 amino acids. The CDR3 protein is CASSKEYGQGVRETQYF. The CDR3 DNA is TGTGCCAGCAGCAAAGAGTACGGACAGGGGGTAAGGGAGACCCAGTACTTC.

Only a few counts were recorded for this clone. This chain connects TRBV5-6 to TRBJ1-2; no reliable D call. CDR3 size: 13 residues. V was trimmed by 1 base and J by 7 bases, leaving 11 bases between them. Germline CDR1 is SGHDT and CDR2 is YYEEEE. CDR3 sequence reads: CASSLNLQAGYTF. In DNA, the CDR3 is TGTGCCAGCAGCTTGAACCTCCAAGCTGGCTACACCTTC.

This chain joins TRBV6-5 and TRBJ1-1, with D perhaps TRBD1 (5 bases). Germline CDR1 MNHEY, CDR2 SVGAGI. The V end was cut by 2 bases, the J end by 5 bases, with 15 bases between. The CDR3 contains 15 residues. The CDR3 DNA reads TGTGCCAGCAGTTACCGTGACAGCTGGAGGACTGAAGCTTTCTTT. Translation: CASSYRDSWRTEAFF.

The CDR3 DNA sequence: TGCGCCAGCAGCCCGGAGGGGGGAAGTTTGACACCCCTCCACTTT. This codes for CASSPEGGSLTPLHF. The chain carries TRBV5-1 and TRBJ1-6, with a tentative D call TRBD1 (6 bases). The germline V gene has CDR1 SGHRS and CDR2 YFSETQ. The V end lost 4 bases, the J end lost 11 bases, and 19 bases lay between the germline ends. This CDR3 region has 15 residues.

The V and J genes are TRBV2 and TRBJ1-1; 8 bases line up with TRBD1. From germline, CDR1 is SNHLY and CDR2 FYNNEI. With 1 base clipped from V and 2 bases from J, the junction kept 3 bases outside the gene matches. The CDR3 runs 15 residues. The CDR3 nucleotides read TGTGCCAGCAGTGAAGTGGACAGGGAAAACACTGAAGCTTTCTTT. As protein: CASSEVDRENTEAFF.

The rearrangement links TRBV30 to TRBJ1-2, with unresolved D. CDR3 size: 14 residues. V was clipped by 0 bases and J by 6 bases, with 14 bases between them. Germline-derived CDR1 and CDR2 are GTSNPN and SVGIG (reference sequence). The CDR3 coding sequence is TGTGCCTGGAGTGTACGAGGCCTCCCGGATGGCTACACCTTC. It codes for CAWSVRGLPDGYTF.

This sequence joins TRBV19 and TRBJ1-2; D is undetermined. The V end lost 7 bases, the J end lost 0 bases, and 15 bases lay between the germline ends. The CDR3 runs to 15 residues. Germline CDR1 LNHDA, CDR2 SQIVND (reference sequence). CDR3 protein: CASTRADPTNYGYTF. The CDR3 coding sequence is TGTGCCAGTACGAGGGCCGATCCCACTAACTATGGCTACACCTTC. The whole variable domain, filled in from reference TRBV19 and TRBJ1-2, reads DGGITQSPKYLFRKEGQNVTLSCEQNLNHDAMYWYRQDPGQGLRLIYYSQIVNDFQKGDIAEGYSVSREKKESFPLTVTSAQKNPTAFYLCASTRADPTNYGYTFGSGTRLTVV.